Shown below are 26 T cell receptor beta chains from a single sample sequenced in a study of CXCR3 chemokines and chemotherapy response in bladder cancer. TCRdb independently ran MiXCR on the PCR reads; one entry per CDR3 protein. The sample lists 2,000 to 3,000 distinct CDR3 sequences, 7.4% occurring once. Collection took place from a patient whose treatment included neoadjuvant chemotherapy. All receptors derive from a human donor with bladder cancer that responded to neoadjuvant chemotherapy.

This clonotype was counted many times. The V and J genes are TRBV12-3 or TRBV12-4 and TRBJ2-2, with D hard to call. CDR3 length: 13 residues. Deletions cut 5 bases from V and 0 bases from J, with 4 bases between. The CDR3 sequence: CASSQTNTGELFF. CDR3 DNA sequence: TGTGCCAGCAGTCAGACGAACACCGGGGAGCTGTTTTTT.

Concerning this clonotype: This may stem from a read error, because a much larger clone lies one nucleotide away. The chain is built from TRBV5-4 and TRBJ1-1; the D is unclear. This CDR3 region has 12 residues. CDR1 and CDR2 from the germline V gene are SGHNT and YYREEE (reference sequence). The V end was cut by 7 bases, the J end by 0 bases, with 7 bases between. CDR3 loop: CASSHVNTEAFF. The DNA of the CDR3 is TGTGCCAGCTCACATGTGAACACTGAAGCTTTCTTT.

This clonotype was picked up many times. The rearrangement links TRBV19 to TRBJ2-1; the match to TRBD2 covers 10 bases. V dropped 6 bases and J dropped 2; count of bases not matched to a gene: 4. The CDR3 extends over 15 amino acids. The germline gives CDR1 LNHDA, CDR2 SQIVND (reference sequence). CDR3 in DNA: TGTGCCAGTAGAATAAGCGGGGGGGCCTACAATGAGCAGTTCTTC. This codes for CASRISGGAYNEQFF.

The chain couples TRBV20-1 to TRBJ2-1; D unclear. V was trimmed by 3 bases and J by 2 bases, leaving 14 bases between them. The CDR3 runs to 15 residues. The V gene's germline CDR1 is DFQATT and CDR2 SNEGSKA (reference sequence). CDR3 DNA sequence: TGCAGTGCTAGGCACTATACTACCACCTACAATGAGCAGTTCTTC. Protein product: CSARHYTTTYNEQFF.

In nucleotides, the CDR3 is TGTGCCAGCAGTTACGATAGGGGGGTGATCGGGTCACCCCTCCACTTT. Residues: CASSYDRGVIGSPLHF. This chain joins TRBV6-5 and TRBJ1-6, with D possibly matching TRBD1 (6 bases). Trimming took off 2 bases at V and 10 bases at J, with 18 bases between the two ends. Germline loops: CDR1 MNHEY, CDR2 SVGAGI. This CDR3 comprises 16 residues.

This clonotype is deemed medium-sized. The chain couples TRBV19 to TRBJ1-1; the D gene is possibly TRBD1 (5 bases). V was trimmed by 7 bases and J by 0 bases, leaving 15 bases between them. This CDR3 region has 15 residues. Germline V gene lookup returns CDR1 LNHDA and CDR2 SQIVND (reference sequence). The CDR3 loop reads CASNLSGGMNTEAFF. The DNA of the CDR3 is TGTGCCAGTAACCTATCCGGGGGGATGAACACTGAAGCTTTCTTT. The complete variable domain, with remaining parts taken from reference TRBV19 and TRBJ1-1, reads DGGITQSPKYLFRKEGQNVTLSCEQNLNHDAMYWYRQDPGQGLRLIYYSQIVNDFQKGDIAEGYSVSREKKESFPLTVTSAQKNPTAFYLCASNLSGGMNTEAFFGQGTRLTVV.

CDR3 coding DNA: TGTGCCAGCAGTTTATCCGTTCGGACAGCGGCAGGACGTGGCTACACCTTC. Protein product: CASSLSVRTAAGRGYTF. The rearrangement joins TRBV27 to TRBJ1-2; D is possibly TRBD1 (6 bases). V lost 0 bases and J lost 7, with 21 bases in between. Germline values: CDR1 MNHEY, CDR2 SMNVEV (reference sequence). The CDR3 runs to 17 residues.

J is TRBJ1-3 and V is TRBV12-3 or TRBV12-4, with D possibly matching TRBD1 (5 bases). Deletions cut 5 bases from V and 0 bases from J, with 14 bases between. This CDR3 is built from 16 residues. Here the CDR3 DNA reads TGTGCCAGCAGTCACCGACAGTCCAGCTCTGGAAACACCATATATTTT. Translated, it gives CASSHRQSSSGNTIYF.

This chain joins TRBV6-5 and TRBJ2-3, with TRBD1 matching 8 bases. This CDR3 contains 16 residues. Germline assignment: CDR1 MNHEY and CDR2 SVGAGI. J was trimmed by 1 base and V by 2 bases; bases with no gene match: 5. DNA of the CDR3: TGTGCCAGCAGTTACACCACAGGGGGTGGCACAGATACGCAGTATTTT. Translation: CASSYTTGGGTDTQYF.

By sample fraction, this clonotype is medium-sized. The chain combines TRBV19 with TRBJ2-1; maybe TRBD1 (6 bases). Between the trimmed V and J ends, which lost 6 bases and 1 base, there was a span of 16 bases. Germline CDR1 is LNHDA and CDR2 is SQIVND (reference sequence). The CDR3 extends over 16 amino acids. CDR3 nucleotides: TGTGCCAGTAGACGCCCAGGGGACCCTTCCTACAATGAGCAGTTCTTC. This sequence encodes CASRRPGDPSYNEQFF.

Ten or more counts support this clonotype. The chain uses TRBV29-1 and TRBJ1-4, with D perhaps matching TRBD1 (5 bases). Trimming stripped 5 bases from V and 8 bases from J, with 15 bases between. Germline CDR1 and CDR2: SQVTM and ANQGSEA. There are 13 residues in the CDR3. CDR3: CSVRDPRGEKLFF. Written as DNA, the CDR3 is TGCAGCGTTCGGGATCCAAGGGGAGAAAAACTGTTTTTT.

The chain employs TRBV20-1 and TRBJ2-5, with 8 bases fitting TRBD1. In germline, CDR1 is DFQATT, CDR2 SNEGSKA (reference sequence). CDR3 length: 12 amino acids. V shed 6 bases and J 4 bases; nucleotides not matched to a gene: 4. In nucleotides, the CDR3 is TGCAGTGCCCCCGGACAGGGAGAGACCCAGTACTTC. Residues: CSAPGQGETQYF.

This clonotype was detected many times. The chain carries TRBV24-1 and TRBJ1-4; D ambiguous. The CDR3 totals 15 residues. Germline V gene lookup returns CDR1 KGHDR and CDR2 SFDVKD. Trimming stripped 4 bases from V and 0 bases from J, with 8 bases between. CDR3 bases: TGTGCCACCAGTGACAGGACGGCAACTAATGAAAAACTGTTTTTT. It is translated as CATSDRTATNEKLFF.

By proportion, this clonotype is large (0.1 to 1%). The chain carries TRBV27 and TRBJ2-7, with 9 bases fitting TRBD2. J lost 7 bases, V lost 0 bases, and 7 bases had no gene match. CDR1 and CDR2 from the germline V gene are MNHEY and SMNVEV (reference sequence). The CDR3 has 15 residues. CDR3: CASSLSAGGVTEQYF. In nucleotides, the CDR3 is TGTGCCAGCAGTTTATCCGCGGGAGGGGTTACGGAGCAGTACTTC.

This clonotype has a handful of counts. This chain links TRBV7-3 with TRBJ1-1; D is unclear. V gave up 2 bases and J gave up 7 bases, with 8 bases separating them. The CDR3 spans 12 residues. CDR1 SGHTA and CDR2 FQGTGA come from the germline V gene. CDR3 bases: TGTGCCAGCAGCTTAGGCAGAGGTGAAGCTTTCTTT. This gives the protein CASSLGRGEAFF. Looking up the rest from reference TRBV7-3 and TRBJ1-1 gives the full variable domain: GAGVSQTPSNKVTEKGKYVELRCDPISGHTALYWYRQSLGQGPEFLIYFQGTGAADDSGLPNDRFFAVRPEGSVSTLKIQRTERGDSAVYLCASSLGRGEAFFGQGTRLTVV.

This clonotype ranks as medium-sized. CDR3 region: CSVGQDGYTF. The CDR3 nucleotides read TGCAGCGTTGGGCAGGATGGCTACACCTTC. J is TRBJ1-2 and V is TRBV29-1; D is ambiguous. This CDR3 has 10 amino acids. Deletions cut 4 bases from V and 6 bases from J, with 6 bases between. Germline values: CDR1 SQVTM, CDR2 ANQGSEA.

This clonotype was recorded many times. J is TRBJ1-5 and V is TRBV7-2; 7 bases fit TRBD1. This CDR3 region has 14 residues. Trimming cost V 5 bases and J 4 bases; bases outside gene matches: 5. The germline CDR1 and CDR2 sequences are SGHTA and FQGNSA. CDR3 in DNA: TGTGCCAGCAGCGCGGGACAGCTTAATCAGCCCCAGCATTTT. This encodes CASSAGQLNQPQHF.

This chain joins TRBV12-3 or TRBV12-4 and TRBJ2-6; D is unresolved. This CDR3 spans 18 amino acids. The germline V and J ends were trimmed by 3 bases and 0 bases, with 15 bases remaining between them. The CDR3 nucleotides read TGTGCCAGCAGTTTTGTGAAGCGAATGTTCTCTGGGGCCAACGTCCTGACTTTC. This sequence encodes CASSFVKRMFSGANVLTF.

This clonotype was detected many times. The chain couples TRBV12-3 or TRBV12-4 to TRBJ1-1, with D hard to call. The CDR3 consists of 12 residues. V gave up 3 bases and J gave up 1 base, with 3 bases separating them. The CDR3: CASSFWNTEAFF. CDR3 in DNA: TGTGCCAGCAGTTTTTGGAACACTGAAGCTTTCTTT.

This clonotype came up many times. V is TRBV12-3 or TRBV12-4 and J is TRBJ1-1, with 8 positions matching TRBD1. This CDR3 is built from 20 residues. V gave up 6 bases and J gave up 4 bases; unmatched junction bases: 25. The CDR3 sequence is CASSLLEPRGQGVPSTEAFF. Here the CDR3 DNA reads TGTGCCAGCAGCCTATTAGAACCCCGAGGACAGGGCGTCCCTAGCACTGAAGCTTTCTTT.

This clonotype is medium-sized in the sample. The chain joins TRBV6-5 to TRBJ1-6, with 7 bases matching TRBD1. The length of the CDR3 is 17 residues. The V segment lost 0 bases and the J segment 0 bases; nucleotides outside the gene matches: 2. CDR1 is MNHEY and CDR2 is SVGAGI in the germline V gene. DNA for the CDR3: TGTGCCAGCAGTTACTCGTCAGGGGGCTCCTATAATTCACCCCTCCACTTT. Its translation: CASSYSSGGSYNSPLHF.

This clonotype was detected many times. The chain uses TRBV6-1 and TRBJ1-3; D gene ambiguous. This CDR3 is 19 amino acids long. Germline loops: CDR1 MNHNS, CDR2 SASEGT. Trimming stripped 0 bases from V and 3 bases from J, with 21 bases between. The CDR3 here is CASSEAWRIRLSFGNTIYF. As DNA, the CDR3 is TGTGCCAGCAGTGAAGCTTGGCGGATTCGCCTAAGCTTTGGAAACACCATATATTTT.

Relative to its sample, this clonotype is medium-sized. V gene TRBV20-1 combines with J gene TRBJ1-1, with TRBD1 identical over 7 bases. With 1 base clipped from V and 0 bases from J, the junction kept 8 bases outside the gene matches. Germline-derived CDR1 and CDR2 are DFQATT and SNEGSKA (reference sequence). CDR3 length: 16 residues. CDR3 amino acids: CSARVSSTGLNTEAFF. CDR3 DNA: TGCAGTGCTAGAGTTTCCTCGACAGGGCTGAACACTGAAGCTTTCTTT.

This clonotype was detected many times. The V and J genes are TRBV19 and TRBJ2-2; D remains ambiguous. Between the trimmed V and J ends, which lost 10 bases and 2 bases, there was a span of 11 bases. Germline V gene data show CDR1 as LNHDA and CDR2 as SQIVND (reference sequence). The CDR3 is made up of 13 amino acids. In DNA, the CDR3 is TGTGCCACCCAGAGAGGAAACACCGGGGAGCTGTTTTTT. Translated, it gives CATQRGNTGELFF.

This clonotype is medium-sized by share. The chain links TRBV29-1 to TRBJ2-3; TRBD1 might be the D (5 bases). Germline V gene lookup returns CDR1 SQVTM and CDR2 ANQGSEA. Trimming removed 8 bases from V and 2 bases from J, with 17 bases in between. There are 14 residues in the CDR3. This chain's CDR3 is CSLPAGSHTDTQYF. The CDR3 DNA sequence: TGCAGCCTGCCCGCAGGGTCACACACAGATACGCAGTATTTT.

This clonotype is classed as medium-sized. V usage is TRBV7-2 and J usage is TRBJ2-1; 9 positions agree with TRBD2. CDR3 length: 15 residues. The V gene's germline CDR1 is SGHTA and CDR2 FQGNSA. The trim removed 4 bases at V and 3 bases at J, leaving 4 bases unmatched. Written as DNA, the CDR3 is TGTGCCAGCAGCTCGACTAGCGGAAACTACAATGAGCAGTTCTTC. Translating it yields CASSSTSGNYNEQFF. The full variable domain, in which reference TRBV7-2 and TRBJ2-1 provide the parts outside the CDR3, is GAGVSQSPSNKVTEKGKDVELRCDPISGHTALYWYRQSLGQGLEFLIYFQGNSAPDKSGLPSDRFSAERTGGSVSTLTIQRTQQEDSAVYLCASSSTSGNYNEQFFGPGTRLTVL.